These T cell receptor beta chains were read from a single sample in a study of CD8+ T cells in alopecia areata. Assay used: immunoSEQ multiplex PCR; TCRdb lists only in-frame clones, some missing. The data show about 160,000 clones, roughly 65% seen once. Specimen: CD4+ T cells sorted from blood, collected at week 4, from a patient treated with tofacitinib. The origin of the receptors is a human donor with alopecia areata. Both conserved end residues are trimmed from each CDR3.

v_gene	j_gene	CDR3aa
TRBV5-4	TRBJ2-6	ASSPPGTGTSGANVLT
TRBV5-4	TRBJ2-1	ASSSGTSAPGGEQF
TRBV7-2	TRBJ1-5	ASSLGDSNQPQH
TRBV30	TRBJ1-2	AWSPLGDGYT
TRBV15	TRBJ2-7	ATSREGGGASEQY
TRBV4-2	TRBJ1-1	ASSPRGDGAEAF
TRBV4-2	TRBJ1-4	ASSLFSGPVREKLF
TRBV2	TRBJ2-3	ASPGGSAQY
TRBV29-1	TRBJ2-1	SVEGSSGGLYNEQF
TRBV5-1	TRBJ2-1	ASSLGTAYNEQF
TRBV27	TRBJ1-6	ASSWARDRLGTPLH
TRBV30	TRBJ2-1	AWILAVNEQF
TRBV7-9	TRBJ2-3	ASSLRLAGRSDTQY
TRBV6-1	TRBJ1-5	ASSFGAGNQPQH
TRBV15	TRBJ2-7	ATSRGGGPYEQY